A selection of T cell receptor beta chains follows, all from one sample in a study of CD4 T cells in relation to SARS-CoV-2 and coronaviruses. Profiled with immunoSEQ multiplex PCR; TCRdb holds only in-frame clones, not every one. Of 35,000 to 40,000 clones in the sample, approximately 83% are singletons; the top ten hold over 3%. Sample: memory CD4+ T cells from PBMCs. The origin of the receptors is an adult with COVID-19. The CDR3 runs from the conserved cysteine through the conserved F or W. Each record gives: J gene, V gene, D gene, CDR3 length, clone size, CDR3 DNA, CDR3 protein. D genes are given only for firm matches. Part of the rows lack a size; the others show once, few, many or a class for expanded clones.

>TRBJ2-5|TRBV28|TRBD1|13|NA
TGTGCCAGCAGGACAGGGGGCTCCGAGACCCAGTACTTC
CASRTGGSETQYF
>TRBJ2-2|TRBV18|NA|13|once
TGTGCCAGCTCACCTCAGGACACCGGGGAGCTGTTTTTT
CASSPQDTGELFF
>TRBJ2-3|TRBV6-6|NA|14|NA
TGTGCCAGCAGCCCAGCGGATCGCACAGATACGCAGTATTTT
CASSPADRTDTQYF
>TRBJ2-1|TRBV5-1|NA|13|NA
TGCGCCAGCAGCTTGGCTCTTTCCCATGAGCAGTTCTTC
CASSLALSHEQFF
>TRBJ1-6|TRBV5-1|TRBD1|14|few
TGCGCCAGCAGCTTGGGGGACAGGGATCAGTCCCTCCACTTT
CASSLGDRDQSLHF
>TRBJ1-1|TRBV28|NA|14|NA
TGTGCCAGCAGTTTGAGGGCAGGGGAGGTGAAAGCTTTCTTT
CASSLRAGEVKAFF
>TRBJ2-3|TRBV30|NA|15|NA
TGTGCCTGGGGCCGGACAGCTCGTAGCACAGATACGCAGTATTTT
CAWGRTARSTDTQYF
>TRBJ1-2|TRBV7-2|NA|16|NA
TGTGCCAGCAGCTTCCTGAGAATCACAGGGTTGGGTGGCTACACCTTC
CASSFLRITGLGGYTF
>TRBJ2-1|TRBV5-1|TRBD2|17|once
TGCGCCAGCACCGACCCCAGCGGCTCGGGACTAGTCGGTGAGCAGTTCTTC
CASTDPSGSGLVGEQFF
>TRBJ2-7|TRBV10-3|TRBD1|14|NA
TGTGCCATCAGTGCCGGGACAGGGAAGCACGAGCAGTACTTC
CAISAGTGKHEQYF
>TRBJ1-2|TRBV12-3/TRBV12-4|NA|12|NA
TGTGCCAGCAGTTCCTCTAACTATGGCTACACCTTC
CASSSSNYGYTF
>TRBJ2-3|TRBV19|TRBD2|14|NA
TGTGCCAGTAGTGCAGCGGGAGCCACAGATACGCAGTATTTT
CASSAAGATDTQYF
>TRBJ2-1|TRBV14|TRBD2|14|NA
TGTGCCAGCAGCCAAGGACTAGCGTACAATGAGCAGTTCTTC
CASSQGLAYNEQFF
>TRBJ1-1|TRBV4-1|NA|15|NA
TGCGCCAGCAGCCAACCCGGAAGCTTGAACACTGAAGCTTTCTTT
CASSQPGSLNTEAFF
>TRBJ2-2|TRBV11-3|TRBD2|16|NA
TGTGCCAGCAGCTCGGGGCTAGCGGGAGACACCGGGGAGCTGTTTTTT
CASSSGLAGDTGELFF
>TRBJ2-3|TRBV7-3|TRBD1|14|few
TGTGCCAGCAGCCCGTGGGACAGGTCCGATACGCAGTATTTT
CASSPWDRSDTQYF
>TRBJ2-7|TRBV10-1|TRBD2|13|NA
TGCGCCAGCAGTGAGGCGGGAGGTTACGAGCAGTACTTC
CASSEAGGYEQYF
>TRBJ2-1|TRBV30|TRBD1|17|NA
TGTGCCTGGGGCCGGGACAGGGGGCTTGTGTCCTACAATGAGCAGTTCTTC
CAWGRDRGLVSYNEQFF
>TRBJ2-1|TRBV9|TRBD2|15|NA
TGTGCCAGCAGCGTAGGGACTAGCGGATACAATGAGCAGTTCTTC
CASSVGTSGYNEQFF
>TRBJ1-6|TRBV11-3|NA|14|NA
TGTGCCAGCAGCTTTGATTCCGCAAATTCACCCCTCCACTTT
CASSFDSANSPLHF
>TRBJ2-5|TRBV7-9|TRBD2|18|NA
TGTGCCAGCAGCTTAGTAGCCCATAGAGGACTAGCTCAAGAGACCCAGTACTTC
CASSLVAHRGLAQETQYF
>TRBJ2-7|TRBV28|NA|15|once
TGTGCCAGCAGTTTAGGGGGAGTACGCTCCTACGAGCAGTACTTC
CASSLGGVRSYEQYF
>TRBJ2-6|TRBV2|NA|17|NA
TGTGCCAGCAGTCGACGATCGGGACCCTCCGTGGCCAACGTCCTGACTTTC
CASSRRSGPSVANVLTF
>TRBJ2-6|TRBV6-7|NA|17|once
TGTGCCAGCAGTTGTCCTTCTCCGGGCTCCGGGGCCAACGTCCTGACTTTC
CASSCPSPGSGANVLTF
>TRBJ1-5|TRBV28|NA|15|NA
TGTGCCAGCGTCCGGGGGGTTCAGGGTAATCAGCCCCAGCATTTT
CASVRGVQGNQPQHF
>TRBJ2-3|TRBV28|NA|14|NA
TGTGCCAGCAGTTCCCGCCCCGGCACAGATACGCAGTATTTT
CASSSRPGTDTQYF
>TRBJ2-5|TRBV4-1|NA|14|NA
TGCGCCAGCAGCCAAGATCCCCCGGCAGAGACCCAGTACTTC
CASSQDPPAETQYF
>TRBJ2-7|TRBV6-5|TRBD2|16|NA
TGTGCCAGCAGTTACTCGACCCGGGGGGGAGGTGGCGAGCAGTACTTC
CASSYSTRGGGGEQYF